The T cell receptor beta chain under discussion was sequenced for a study of long-term antiretroviral therapy in people with HIV. Survey-level resolution applied to immunoSEQ assay v3.0. Sequencing was performed with immunoSEQ multiplex PCR; in TCRdb, only in-frame clones are kept and a portion is missing. The top ten clones hold approximately 9.2% of a sample with some 27,000 clones, 70% to 90% of them seen once. The sequencing used unsorted PBMCs, collected 4.8 to 5 years after starting antiretroviral therapy. The receptor's source is a man aged 35-49 years with HIV.

The CDR3 DNA reads TGTGCCAGCAGCTTAGTCCCGCGGAGCTATGGCTACACCTTC. Encoded protein: CASSLVPRSYGYTF. The chain has TRBV7-9 and TRBJ1-2; D ambiguous. The CDR3 extends over 14 amino acids. Germline CDR1 SEHNR, CDR2 FQNEAQ (reference sequence). V lost 1 base and J 4 bases, leaving 10 bases between the germline ends.